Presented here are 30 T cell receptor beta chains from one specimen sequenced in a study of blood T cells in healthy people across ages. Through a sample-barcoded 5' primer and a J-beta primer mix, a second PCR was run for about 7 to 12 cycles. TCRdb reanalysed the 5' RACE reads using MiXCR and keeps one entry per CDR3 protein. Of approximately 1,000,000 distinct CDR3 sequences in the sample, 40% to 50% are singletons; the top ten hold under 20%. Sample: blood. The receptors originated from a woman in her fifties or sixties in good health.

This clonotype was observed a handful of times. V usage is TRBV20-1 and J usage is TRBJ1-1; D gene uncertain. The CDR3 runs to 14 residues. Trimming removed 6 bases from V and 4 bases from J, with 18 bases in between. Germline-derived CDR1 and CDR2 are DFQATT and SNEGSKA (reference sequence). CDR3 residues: CSARSGGPRTEAFF. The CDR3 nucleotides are TGCAGTGCGAGAAGCGGCGGGCCGCGCACTGAAGCTTTCTTT.

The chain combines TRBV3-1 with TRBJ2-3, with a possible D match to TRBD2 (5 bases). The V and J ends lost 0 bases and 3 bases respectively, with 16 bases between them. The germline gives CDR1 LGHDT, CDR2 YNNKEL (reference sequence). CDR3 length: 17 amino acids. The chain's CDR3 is CASSQDPLLAGTDTQYF. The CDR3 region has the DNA TGTGCCAGCAGCCAAGACCCTCTGCTAGCTGGAACAGATACGCAGTATTTT.

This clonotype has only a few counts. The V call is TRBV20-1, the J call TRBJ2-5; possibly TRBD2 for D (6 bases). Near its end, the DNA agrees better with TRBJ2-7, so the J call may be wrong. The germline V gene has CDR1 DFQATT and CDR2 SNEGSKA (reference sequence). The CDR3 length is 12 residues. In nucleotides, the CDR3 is TGCAGTGCTAGACCGGGAGTCGCCGAGCAGTACTTC. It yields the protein CSARPGVAEQYF.

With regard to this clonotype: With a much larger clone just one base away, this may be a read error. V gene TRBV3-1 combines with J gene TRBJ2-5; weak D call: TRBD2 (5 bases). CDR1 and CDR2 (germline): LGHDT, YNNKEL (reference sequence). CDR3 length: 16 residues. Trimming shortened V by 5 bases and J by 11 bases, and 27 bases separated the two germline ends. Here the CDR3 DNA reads TGTGCCAGCAGCATCCCACCGAGGGAGTCGGTCTATGAGCAGTACTTC. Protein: CASSIPPRESVYEQYF.

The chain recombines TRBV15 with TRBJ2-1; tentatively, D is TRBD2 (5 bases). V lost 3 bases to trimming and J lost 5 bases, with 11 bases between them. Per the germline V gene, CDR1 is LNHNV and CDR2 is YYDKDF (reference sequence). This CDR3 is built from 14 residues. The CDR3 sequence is CATSRLKTNNEQFF. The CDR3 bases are TGTGCCACCAGCAGGCTAAAGACTAACAATGAGCAGTTCTTC. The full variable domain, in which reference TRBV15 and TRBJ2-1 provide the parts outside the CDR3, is DAMVIQNPRYQVTQFGKPVTLSCSQTLNHNVMYWYQQKSSQAPKLLFHYYDKDFNNEADTPDNFQSRRPNTSFCFLDIRSPGLGDTAMYLCATSRLKTNNEQFFGPGTRLTVL.

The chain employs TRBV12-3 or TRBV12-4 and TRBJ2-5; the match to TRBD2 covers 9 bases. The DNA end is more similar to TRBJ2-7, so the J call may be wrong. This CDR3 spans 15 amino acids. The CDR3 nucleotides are TGTGCCAGCAGTTTTGCGGGAGGGCCGTTGGGCGAGCAGTACTTC. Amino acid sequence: CASSFAGGPLGEQYF.

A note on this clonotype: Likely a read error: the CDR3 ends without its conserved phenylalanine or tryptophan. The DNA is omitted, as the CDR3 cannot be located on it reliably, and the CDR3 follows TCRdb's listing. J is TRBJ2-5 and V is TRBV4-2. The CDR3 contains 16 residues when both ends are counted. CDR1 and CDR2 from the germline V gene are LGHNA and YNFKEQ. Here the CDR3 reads CASSQESRPSGYTFGS.

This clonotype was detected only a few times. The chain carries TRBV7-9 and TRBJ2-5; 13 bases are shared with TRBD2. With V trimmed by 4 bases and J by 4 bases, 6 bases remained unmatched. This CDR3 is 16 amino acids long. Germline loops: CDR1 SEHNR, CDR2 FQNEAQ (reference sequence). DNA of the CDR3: TGTGCCAGCAGCTCCGGGACTAGCGGGAATACAGAGACCCAGTACTTC. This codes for CASSSGTSGNTETQYF.

CDR3 nucleotide sequence: TGTGCCAGCAGTTACGGACAGGGGGCCTCCTACGAGCAGTACTTC. Protein sequence: CASSYGQGASYEQYF. V is TRBV6-6 and J is TRBJ2-7, with TRBD1 matching over 11 bases. V shed 2 bases and J 0 bases; nucleotides not matched to a gene: 0. CDR1 MNHNY and CDR2 SVGAGI come from the germline V gene (reference sequence). The CDR3 loop spans 15 amino acids.

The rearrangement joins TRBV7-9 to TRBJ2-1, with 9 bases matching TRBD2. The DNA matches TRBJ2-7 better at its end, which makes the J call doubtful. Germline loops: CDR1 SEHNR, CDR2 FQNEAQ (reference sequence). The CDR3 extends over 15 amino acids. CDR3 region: CASSLRTSDYNEQYF. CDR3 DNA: TGTGCCAGCAGCCTCAGGACTAGCGACTACAATGAGCAGTACTTC.

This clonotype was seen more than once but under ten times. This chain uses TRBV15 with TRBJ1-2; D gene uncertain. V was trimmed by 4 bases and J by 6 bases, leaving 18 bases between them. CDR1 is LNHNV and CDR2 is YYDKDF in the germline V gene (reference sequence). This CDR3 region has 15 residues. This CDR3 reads CATSNLGLDGHGYTF. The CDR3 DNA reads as TGTGCCACCAGCAACCTAGGGCTCGACGGGCATGGCTACACCTTC.

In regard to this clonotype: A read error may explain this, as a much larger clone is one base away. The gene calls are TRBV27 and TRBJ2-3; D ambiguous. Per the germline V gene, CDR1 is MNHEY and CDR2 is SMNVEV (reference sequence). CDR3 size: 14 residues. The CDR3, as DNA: TGTGCCAGCAGTTTATCACTGGGCCCAGATACGCGGTATTTT. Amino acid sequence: CASSLSLGPDTRYF.

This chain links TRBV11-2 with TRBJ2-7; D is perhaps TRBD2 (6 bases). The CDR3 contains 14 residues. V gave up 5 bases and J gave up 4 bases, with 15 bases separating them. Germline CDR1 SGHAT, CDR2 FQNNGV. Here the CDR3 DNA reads TGTGCCAGCAGCCCCCTCCCGGGAGAATACGAGCAGTACTTC. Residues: CASSPLPGEYEQYF. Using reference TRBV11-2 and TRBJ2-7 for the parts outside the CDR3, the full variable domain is EAGVAQSPRYKIIEKRQSVAFWCNPISGHATLYWYQQILGQGPKLLIQFQNNGVVDDSQLPKDRFSAERLKGVDSTLKIQPAKLEDSAVYLCASSPLPGEYEQYFGPGTRLTVT.

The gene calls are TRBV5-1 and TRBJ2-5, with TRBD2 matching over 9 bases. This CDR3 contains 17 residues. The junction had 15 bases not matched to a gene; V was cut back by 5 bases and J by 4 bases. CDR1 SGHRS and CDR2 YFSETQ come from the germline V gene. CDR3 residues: CASSSRLAASRSETQYF. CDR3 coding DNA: TGCGCCAGCAGTTCCCGACTAGCGGCAAGCAGATCAGAGACCCAGTACTTC.

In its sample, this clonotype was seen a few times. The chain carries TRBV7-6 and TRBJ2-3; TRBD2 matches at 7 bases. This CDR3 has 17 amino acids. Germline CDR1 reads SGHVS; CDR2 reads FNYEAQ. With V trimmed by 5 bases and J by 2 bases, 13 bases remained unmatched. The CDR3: CASSARSKRGYTDTQYF. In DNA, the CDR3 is TGTGCCAGCAGCGCACGAAGTAAGCGGGGATACACAGATACGCAGTATTTT.

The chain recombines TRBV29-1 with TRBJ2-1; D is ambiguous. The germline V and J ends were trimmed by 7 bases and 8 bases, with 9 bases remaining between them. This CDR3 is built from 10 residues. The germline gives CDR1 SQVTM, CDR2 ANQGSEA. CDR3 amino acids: CSGRRDEQFF. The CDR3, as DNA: TGCAGCGGGCGGCGCGATGAGCAGTTCTTC.

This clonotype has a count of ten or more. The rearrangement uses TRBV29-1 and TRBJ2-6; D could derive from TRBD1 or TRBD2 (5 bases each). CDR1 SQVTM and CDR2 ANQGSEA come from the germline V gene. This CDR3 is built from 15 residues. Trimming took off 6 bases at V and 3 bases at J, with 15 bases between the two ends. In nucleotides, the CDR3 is TGCAGCGTGGGGCGAGGGAGTAGTGGGGCCAACGTCCTGACTTTC. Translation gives CSVGRGSSGANVLTF.

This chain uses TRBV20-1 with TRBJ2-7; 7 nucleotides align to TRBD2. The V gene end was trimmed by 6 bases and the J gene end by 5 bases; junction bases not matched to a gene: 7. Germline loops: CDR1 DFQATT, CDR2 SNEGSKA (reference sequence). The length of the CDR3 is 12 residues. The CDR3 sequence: CSAREAWDEQYF. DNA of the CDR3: TGCAGTGCCCGGGAGGCTTGGGACGAGCAGTACTTC.

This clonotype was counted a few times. CDR3 sequence: CASSYSGVANKNIQYF. The DNA for the CDR3 is TGTGCCAGCAGTTACTCTGGGGTAGCGAATAAAAACATTCAGTACTTC. V is TRBV6-5 and J is TRBJ2-4, with D perhaps matching TRBD2 (5 bases). Germline V CDR1 and CDR2: MNHEY, SVGAGI. V was pared by 0 bases and J by 4 bases, with 13 bases between. The CDR3 has 16 residues.

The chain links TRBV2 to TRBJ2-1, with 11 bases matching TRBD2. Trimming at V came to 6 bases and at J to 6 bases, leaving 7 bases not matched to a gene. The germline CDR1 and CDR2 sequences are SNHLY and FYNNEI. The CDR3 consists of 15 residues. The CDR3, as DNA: TGTGCCAGCAGGGATCTAGCGGGGGGTCTCAATGAGCAGTTCTTC. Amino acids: CASRDLAGGLNEQFF. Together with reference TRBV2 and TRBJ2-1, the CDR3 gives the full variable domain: EPEVTQTPSHQVTQMGQEVILRCVPISNHLYFYWYRQILGQKVEFLVSFYNNEISEKSEIFDDQFSVERPDGSNFTLKIRSTKLEDSAMYFCASRDLAGGLNEQFFGPGTRLTVL.

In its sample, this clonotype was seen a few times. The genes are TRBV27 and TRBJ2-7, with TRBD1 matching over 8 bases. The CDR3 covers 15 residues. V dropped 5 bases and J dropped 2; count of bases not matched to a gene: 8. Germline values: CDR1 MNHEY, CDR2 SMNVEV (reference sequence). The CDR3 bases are TGTGCCAGCAGTCCGTCAGGGGGCCCCACCTACGAGCAGTACTTC. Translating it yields CASSPSGGPTYEQYF.

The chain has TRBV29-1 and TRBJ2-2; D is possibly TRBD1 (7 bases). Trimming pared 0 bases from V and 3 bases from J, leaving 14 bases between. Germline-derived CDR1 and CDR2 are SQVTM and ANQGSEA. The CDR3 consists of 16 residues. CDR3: CSVEDRGRGDTGELFF. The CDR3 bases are TGCAGCGTTGAAGATCGGGGCAGGGGGGACACCGGGGAGCTGTTTTTT.

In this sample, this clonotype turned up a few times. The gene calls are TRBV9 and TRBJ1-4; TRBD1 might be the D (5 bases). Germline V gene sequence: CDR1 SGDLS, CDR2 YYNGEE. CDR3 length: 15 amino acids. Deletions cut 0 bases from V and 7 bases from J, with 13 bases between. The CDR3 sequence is CASSVGGAVGEKLFF. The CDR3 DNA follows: TGTGCCAGCAGCGTAGGAGGGGCGGTTGGTGAAAAACTGTTTTTT.

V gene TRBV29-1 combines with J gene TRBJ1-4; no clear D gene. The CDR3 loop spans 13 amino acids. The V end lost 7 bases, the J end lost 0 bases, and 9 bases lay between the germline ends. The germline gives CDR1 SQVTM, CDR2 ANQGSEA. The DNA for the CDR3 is TGCAGCGCGCGACGGACAACTAATGAAAAACTGTTTTTT. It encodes CSARRTTNEKLFF.

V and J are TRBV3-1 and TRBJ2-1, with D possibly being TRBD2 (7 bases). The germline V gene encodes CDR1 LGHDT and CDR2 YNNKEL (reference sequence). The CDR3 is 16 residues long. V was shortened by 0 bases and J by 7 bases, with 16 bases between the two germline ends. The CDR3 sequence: CASSQELGGLVNEQFF. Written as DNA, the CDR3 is TGTGCCAGCAGCCAAGAGTTGGGGGGGCTGGTGAATGAGCAGTTCTTC.

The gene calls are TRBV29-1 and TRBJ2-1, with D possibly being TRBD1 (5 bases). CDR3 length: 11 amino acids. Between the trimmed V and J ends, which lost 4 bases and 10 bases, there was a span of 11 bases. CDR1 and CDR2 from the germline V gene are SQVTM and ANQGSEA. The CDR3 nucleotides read TGCAGCGTTGCTGTGGGGCCAGAGCAGTTCTTC. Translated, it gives CSVAVGPEQFF.

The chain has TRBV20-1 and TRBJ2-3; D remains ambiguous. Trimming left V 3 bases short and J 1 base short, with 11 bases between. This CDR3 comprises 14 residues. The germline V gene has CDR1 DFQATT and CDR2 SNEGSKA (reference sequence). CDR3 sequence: CSASSRIGTDTQYF. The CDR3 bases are TGCAGTGCTAGTTCCCGGATTGGCACAGATACGCAGTATTTT.

CDR3 amino acids: CATSAFPGLSTDTQYF. The DNA for the CDR3 is TGTGCCACCAGTGCCTTCCCAGGACTCAGCACAGATACGCAGTATTTT. The chain recombines TRBV24-1 with TRBJ2-3; possibly TRBD2 for D (5 bases). V lost 5 bases, J lost 0 bases, and 14 bases lay in between. CDR1 KGHDR and CDR2 SFDVKD come from the germline V gene. The CDR3 consists of 16 residues.

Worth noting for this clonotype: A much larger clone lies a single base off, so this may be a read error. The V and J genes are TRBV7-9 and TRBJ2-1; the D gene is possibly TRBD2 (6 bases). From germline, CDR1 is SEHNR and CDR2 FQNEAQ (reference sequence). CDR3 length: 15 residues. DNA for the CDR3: TGTGTCAGCAGCCCCCCGGACGCGGGATTCAATGAGCAGTTCTTC. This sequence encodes CVSSPPDAGFNEQFF.

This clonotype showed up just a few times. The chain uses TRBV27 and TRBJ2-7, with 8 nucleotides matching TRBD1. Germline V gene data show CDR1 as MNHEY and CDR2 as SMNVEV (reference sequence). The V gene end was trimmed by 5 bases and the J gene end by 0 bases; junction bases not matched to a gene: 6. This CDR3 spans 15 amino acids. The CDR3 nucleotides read TGTGCCAGCAGTCCAAACAGGGGGGCCTCCTACGAGCAGTACTTC. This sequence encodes CASSPNRGASYEQYF.